These 30 T cell receptor beta chains share one sample of origin, sequenced in a study of cytomegalovirus exposure and HLA in healthy donors. Both 60 Vbeta primers and 13 Jbeta primers went into the PCR. TCRdb's table, derived via immunoSEQ multiplex PCR, lists solely in-frame clones and lacks some. Of 75,000 to 100,000 clones listed, roughly 80% were seen once; the top ten hold 16%. The specimen was PBMCs. Receptors originate from a man aged 55 to 70 in good health and CMV-seropositive.

This chain connects TRBV30 to TRBJ1-4; 9 nucleotides align to TRBD1. This CDR3 has 14 residues. V dropped 5 bases and J dropped 10; count of bases not matched to a gene: 11. The germline CDR1 and CDR2 sequences are GTSNPN and SVGIG (reference sequence). The CDR3 loop reads CAWGAGTGRGKLFF. CDR3 nucleotide sequence: TGTGCCTGGGGGGCCGGGACAGGGCGAGGAAAACTGTTTTTT.

V and J are TRBV4-1 and TRBJ1-4; 8 positions match TRBD1. Germline V gives CDR1 MGHRA, CDR2 YSYEKL. Trimming removed 6 bases from V and 4 bases from J; junction bases left unmatched: 7. The CDR3 covers 15 residues. The CDR3 coding sequence is TGCGCCAGCAGTTGGGACAGGCGATATAATGAAAAACTGTTTTTT. It specifies CASSWDRRYNEKLFF.

The chain employs TRBV6-6 and TRBJ1-4; D remains ambiguous. The V and J ends lost 0 bases and 0 bases respectively, with 8 bases between them. Germline V lookup: CDR1 MNHNY, CDR2 SVGAGI (reference sequence). The CDR3 is 16 residues long. The CDR3 nucleotides read TGTGCCAGCAGTTACTCAGTCGGTGCAACTAATGAAAAACTGTTTTTT. This encodes CASSYSVGATNEKLFF.

V gene TRBV18 combines with J gene TRBJ1-4, with TRBD1 as a possible D gene (6 bases). From germline, CDR1 is KGHSH and CDR2 LQKENI. The CDR3 totals 16 residues. The germline V and J ends were trimmed by 4 bases and 0 bases, with 12 bases remaining between them. CDR3 sequence: CASSLTGDATNEKLFF. DNA for the CDR3: TGTGCCAGCTCACTGACAGGTGACGCAACTAATGAAAAACTGTTTTTT. Supplemented by reference TRBV18 and TRBJ1-4, the full variable domain reads NAGVMQNPRHLVRRRGQEARLRCSPMKGHSHVYWYRQLPEEGLKFMVYLQKENIIDESGMPKERFSAEFPKEGPSILRIQQVVRGDSAAYFCASSLTGDATNEKLFFGSGTQLSVL.

V is TRBV4-3 and J is TRBJ2-5; 10 bases fit TRBD1. This CDR3 is built from 17 residues. V lost 1 base to trimming and J lost 3 bases; unmatched junction nucleotides: 8. Germline values: CDR1 LGHNA, CDR2 YSLEER. The CDR3 nucleotides are TGCGCCAGCAGCCAAGCGATGACCGGGACAGGGGAAGAGACCCAGTACTTC. Protein product: CASSQAMTGTGEETQYF.

The chain links TRBV7-2 to TRBJ2-3; D gene ambiguous. This CDR3 is built from 12 residues. The V end was cut by 5 bases, the J end by 5 bases, with 8 bases between. The germline V gene encodes CDR1 SGHTA and CDR2 FQGNSA. The CDR3 region is CASSPLQDTQYF. CDR3 nucleotide sequence: TGTGCCAGCAGCCCATTACAAGATACGCAGTATTTT.

The chain uses TRBV11-2 and TRBJ2-3; 8 bases agree with TRBD1. The germline V gene encodes CDR1 SGHAT and CDR2 FQNNGV. The V gene end was trimmed by 5 bases and the J gene end by 4 bases; junction bases not matched to a gene: 8. This CDR3 spans 15 amino acids. The CDR3 region has the DNA TGTGCCAGCAGCATATGGACAGGGATGGCAGATACGCAGTATTTT. This encodes CASSIWTGMADTQYF.

This clone has just a few counts. This chain joins TRBV5-1 and TRBJ2-5; 8 positions match TRBD2. This CDR3 has 15 amino acids. Trimming cost V 5 bases and J 4 bases; bases outside gene matches: 10. Per germline, CDR1 SGHRS and CDR2 YFSETQ. Here the CDR3 reads CASRLAGILVETQYF. In nucleotides, the CDR3 is TGCGCCAGCAGATTAGCGGGGATATTAGTAGAGACCCAGTACTTC. Full variable domain (outside the CDR3, taken from reference TRBV5-1 and TRBJ2-5): KAGVTQTPRYLIKTRGQQVTLSCSPISGHRSVSWYQQTPGQGLQFLFEYFSETQRNKGNFPGRFSGRQFSNSRSEMNVSTLELGDSALYLCASRLAGILVETQYFGPGTRLLVL.

This clone was seen a single time. This chain links TRBV18 with TRBJ2-2; 7 positions match TRBD1. V shed 5 bases and J 4 bases; nucleotides not matched to a gene: 4. CDR3 length: 14 amino acids. Germline assignment: CDR1 KGHSH and CDR2 LQKENI. CDR3 residues: CASSEGAATGELFF. The CDR3 DNA follows: TGTGCCAGCTCAGAGGGGGCCGCCACCGGGGAGCTGTTTTTT.

Only a few counts were recorded for this clone. The chain joins TRBV6-1 to TRBJ1-1, with 10 bases matching TRBD1. Germline CDR1 and CDR2: MNHNS and SASEGT. The CDR3 covers 15 residues. The trim removed 6 bases at V and 3 bases at J, leaving 7 bases unmatched. CDR3 nucleotides: TGTGCCAGCAGCTCAAAGACAGGGGGCTACACTGAAGCTTTCTTT. This sequence encodes CASSSKTGGYTEAFF.

The genes are TRBV30 and TRBJ1-6, with 7 nucleotides matching TRBD1. The CDR3 consists of 12 residues. With V trimmed by 3 bases and J by 13 bases, 6 bases remained unmatched. CDR1 GTSNPN and CDR2 SVGIG come from the germline V gene (reference sequence). CDR3 protein: CAWSATQGPLHF. DNA for the CDR3: TGTGCCTGGAGCGCTACACAGGGGCCCCTCCACTTT.

The rearrangement uses TRBV30 and TRBJ2-3; perhaps TRBD1 as D (6 bases). Germline V gives CDR1 GTSNPN, CDR2 SVGIG (reference sequence). There are 14 residues in the CDR3. Trimming removed 0 bases from V and 5 bases from J, with 12 bases in between. The CDR3 coding sequence is TGTGCCTGGAGTGTACGGCAGGGGAAAGATACGCAGTATTTT. Protein product: CAWSVRQGKDTQYF.

Regarding this clone: A junction end diverges from the germline sequence, so it may reflect a read error. The chain couples TRBV7-9 to TRBJ1-5, with D uncertain. Germline assignment: CDR1 SEHNR and CDR2 FQNEAQ (reference sequence). The CDR3 spans 12 residues. CDR3 in amino acids: CSSSLGDQPQHF. CDR3 DNA sequence: TGTTCCAGCAGCTTAGGAGATCAGCCCCAGCATTTT.

The chain combines TRBV19 with TRBJ2-1, with unresolved D. Germline-derived CDR1 and CDR2 are LNHDA and SQIVND (reference sequence). The CDR3 contains 13 residues. V was shortened by 4 bases and J by 4 bases, with 8 bases between the two germline ends. The DNA for the CDR3 is TGTGCCAGTAGTACAGACCTATACAATGAGCAGTTCTTC. It encodes CASSTDLYNEQFF.

The chain joins TRBV5-1 to TRBJ1-1; 12 nucleotides line up with TRBD1. The trim removed 4 bases at V and 3 bases at J, leaving 10 bases unmatched. Germline V lookup: CDR1 SGHRS, CDR2 YFSETQ. CDR3 size: 17 residues. CDR3 in DNA: TGCGCCAGCAGCGCCGGGACAGGGGGCGTAGTAGACACTGAAGCTTTCTTT. Residues: CASSAGTGGVVDTEAFF.

This clone was observed a single time. This chain joins TRBV5-5 and TRBJ1-2; a weak D match, TRBD1 (5 bases). Per the germline V gene, CDR1 is SGHKS and CDR2 is YYEKEE (reference sequence). The CDR3 is made up of 13 amino acids. V gave up 4 bases and J gave up 5 bases, with 12 bases separating them. CDR3 coding DNA: TGTGCCAGCAGCCCCAGGGAGGGTTATGGCTACACCTTC. Translated, it gives CASSPREGYGYTF.

The rearrangement uses TRBV18 and TRBJ1-1; TRBD1 matches at 9 bases. V shed 3 bases and J 1 base; nucleotides not matched to a gene: 3. Germline V gene sequence: CDR1 KGHSH, CDR2 LQKENI. The CDR3 has 15 residues. The CDR3 DNA reads TGTGCCAGCTCACCCCTGGACAGGGGGAACACTGAAGCTTTCTTT. Its translation is CASSPLDRGNTEAFF.

This clone was detected a few times. The genes are TRBV27 and TRBJ2-7; D is ambiguous. Trimming shortened V by 3 bases and J by 3 bases, and 9 bases separated the two germline ends. CDR1 is MNHEY and CDR2 is SMNVEV in the germline V gene (reference sequence). CDR3 length: 13 amino acids. The CDR3: CASSFQSNYEQYF. The DNA of the CDR3 is TGTGCCAGCAGTTTTCAGTCCAACTACGAGCAGTACTTC.

The CDR3 loop reads CASSRDRVGVATQYF. CDR3 bases: TGTGCCAGCAGCCGGGACAGGGTCGGGGTTGCTACGCAGTATTTT. The rearrangement links TRBV27 to TRBJ2-3, with 9 bases lining up with TRBD1. V gave up 6 bases and J gave up 8 bases; unmatched junction bases: 12. The V gene's germline CDR1 is MNHEY and CDR2 SMNVEV (reference sequence). This CDR3 region has 15 residues.

The gene calls are TRBV2 and TRBJ2-7, with D perhaps TRBD2 (5 bases). The CDR3 totals 13 residues. Germline CDR1 is SNHLY and CDR2 is FYNNEI. V was clipped by 8 bases and J by 2 bases, with 13 bases between them. CDR3 nucleotides: TGTGCCAGCGATCAGGAGAGGGCCTACGAGCAGTACTTC. It yields the protein CASDQERAYEQYF.

The V and J genes are TRBV7-2 and TRBJ2-5; TRBD1 aligns across 8 bases. V was pared by 1 base and J by 5 bases, with 6 bases of the junction left unmatched. The CDR3 has 15 amino acids. CDR1 and CDR2 from the germline V gene are SGHTA and FQGNSA. This CDR3 reads CASSLDGRQGETQYF. As DNA, the CDR3 is TGTGCCAGCAGCTTAGACGGGAGACAGGGGGAGACCCAGTACTTC.

The V call is TRBV11-2, the J call TRBJ2-4; 8 bases fit TRBD1. V was pared by 5 bases and J by 3 bases, with 9 bases of the junction left unmatched. The CDR3 is 16 residues long. Germline CDR1 is SGHAT and CDR2 is FQNNGV. The DNA of the CDR3 is TGTGCCAGCAGCGACCCCTCAGGGGGCGGCAAAAACATTCAGTACTTC. This codes for CASSDPSGGGKNIQYF.

A note on this clone: The junction and the germline gene differ at one end; a read error may be behind it. This rearrangement joins TRBV7-2 to TRBJ2-1; TRBD1 agrees at 7 bases. The CDR3 consists of 15 residues. The germline CDR1 and CDR2 sequences are SGHTA and FQGNSA. The CDR3 coding sequence is TGTGCCAGCGGCTTAACCCTGACCCTAGGGGGCGAGCAGTTCTTC. Encoded protein: CASGLTLTLGGEQFF.

The chain links TRBV7-9 to TRBJ2-5, with TRBD1 matching over 9 bases. Losses at the gene ends were 3 bases for V and 2 bases for J; bases not matched to a gene: 4. The germline CDR1 and CDR2 sequences are SEHNR and FQNEAQ (reference sequence). The CDR3 sequence is 15 residues long. The CDR3 nucleotides are TGTGCCAGCAGCTTTGGGACAGGGCTACAAGAGACCCAGTACTTC. It yields the protein CASSFGTGLQETQYF.

This chain links TRBV27 with TRBJ2-7, with TRBD2 matching over 13 bases. V was clipped by 8 bases and J by 1 base; unmatched bases: 17. Germline loops: CDR1 MNHEY, CDR2 SMNVEV (reference sequence). The CDR3 covers 19 residues. The CDR3 spells CASPSNGTSGASSSYEQYF. The CDR3 region has the DNA TGTGCCAGCCCCTCCAACGGGACTAGCGGGGCTTCATCTTCCTACGAGCAGTACTTC.

V gene TRBV2 combines with J gene TRBJ1-5; 7 bases line up with TRBD1. The CDR3 length is 15 residues. V lost 5 bases, J lost 0 bases, and 4 bases stayed unmatched. Germline CDR1 and CDR2: SNHLY and FYNNEI. CDR3 residues: CASSLGQVSNQPQHF. The CDR3 DNA sequence: TGTGCCAGCAGTTTAGGACAGGTTAGCAATCAGCCCCAGCATTTT.

This clone was observed a few times. This sequence joins TRBV7-9 and TRBJ1-3; no definite D call. Trimming took 5 bases from V and 8 from J, leaving 13 bases between them. Looked up from germline, CDR1 is SEHNR and CDR2 is FQNEAQ (reference sequence). The CDR3 runs 13 residues. CDR3 sequence: CASSQVEVYTIYF. CDR3 bases: TGTGCCAGCAGCCAAGTAGAAGTATACACCATATATTTT. Looking up the rest from reference TRBV7-9 and TRBJ1-3 gives the full variable domain: DTGVSQNPRHKITKRGQNVTFRCDPISEHNRLYWYRQTLGQGPEFLTYFQNEAQLEKSRLLSDRFSAERPKGSFSTLEIQRTEQGDSAMYLCASSQVEVYTIYFGEGSWLTVV.

The genes are TRBV4-2 and TRBJ2-1, with D possibly TRBD1 on 6 matching bases. The germline V gene encodes CDR1 LGHNA and CDR2 YNFKEQ. The CDR3 is 17 amino acids. Between the trimmed V and J ends, which lost 3 bases and 0 bases, there was a span of 15 bases. As DNA, the CDR3 is TGTGCCAGCAGCCATTCTCAGGGGAGAAGCTCCTACAATGAGCAGTTCTTC. It specifies CASSHSQGRSSYNEQFF.

The chain has TRBV2 and TRBJ2-2; possible D gene TRBD2, 5 bases. This CDR3 has 14 residues. Germline CDR1 reads SNHLY; CDR2 reads FYNNEI. Trimming pared 7 bases from V and 3 bases from J, leaving 12 bases between. CDR3 bases: TGTGCCAGCATTGGCCGGGATTACACCGGGGAGCTGTTTTTT. The encoded protein is CASIGRDYTGELFF.

The genes are TRBV15 and TRBJ2-5; D gene ambiguous. V lost 7 bases and J lost 2, with 20 bases in between. In germline, CDR1 is LNHNV, CDR2 YYDKDF (reference sequence). The CDR3 has 16 amino acids. CDR3 protein: CATTPVGHVRQETQYF. The CDR3 nucleotides read TGTGCCACCACCCCCGTGGGCCACGTTCGGCAAGAGACCCAGTACTTC. Combining the CDR3 with reference TRBV15 and TRBJ2-5 gives the whole variable domain DAMVIQNPRYQVTQFGKPVTLSCSQTLNHNVMYWYQQKSSQAPKLLFHYYDKDFNNEADTPDNFQSRRPNTSFCFLDIRSPGLGDTAMYLCATTPVGHVRQETQYFGPGTRLLVL.